The T cell receptor (beta chain) under discussion was sequenced for a study of shared clonotypes between healthy human individuals. Broader study findings: It was observed that 4% to 6% of naive CD4 clonotypes were shared across several donors. Among the subsets, naive ones generally showed larger estimated richness than memory ones.

Germline CDR1 MGHRA, CDR2 YSYEKL. The CDR3 covers 15 residues. The V end was cut by 1 base, the J end by 5 bases, with 13 bases between. Genomic DNA (from each subset) was split evenly across several immunoSEQ plates. Method: immunoSEQ multiplex PCR; TCRdb's copy keeps in-frame clones and lacks some. There are about 1,900,000 clones in the sample; about 95% occur only once, and 1% to 1.5% lies in the top ten. Naive CD8 cells, CD45RO-negative and positively selected for CCR7, excluded terminally differentiated effector memory CD45RA+ cells. Every donor, a Caucasian adult, lived in Nashville, Tennessee. Comments on this clone: Antigen: not known.

V is TRBV4-1 and J is TRBJ2-3; tentative D call: TRBD2 (6 bases). The specimen was naive CD8+ T cells sorted from blood. The sequence was collected from a man aged 18 to 29 in good health. The CDR3 reads CASSQAPGLQDTQYF. The CDR3, as DNA: TGCGCCAGCAGCCAAGCGCCGGGACTCCAAGATACGCAGTATTTT.